The clone carrying this TCR beta chain was seen many times. Its antigen is undetermined. Using unique molecular identifiers, the investigators prepared the TCRbeta library. MiXCR, applied by TCRdb to the PCR reads, yields one record per CDR3 protein. The sample shows 550,000 to 800,000 distinct CDR3 sequences, around 13% of them seen only once. This record belongs to a study of T-cell reconstitution after alpha-beta-depleted transplantation in children. Study observations and caveats: After transplant, high TCRbeta diversity at day 60 in some patients arose from surviving recipient T cells and thymic progenitors.

The clonotype comes from a girl aged 2 to 10 with congenital amegakaryocytic thrombocytopenia, due to receive a stem cell transplant. This specimen was PBMCs, taken before TCRalphabeta/CD19-depleted stem cell transplant.

This CDR3 is CASSLLQMSSYNEQFF. CDR3 DNA: TGCGCCAGCAGCTTGCTCCAGATGAGCTCCTACAATGAGCAGTTCTTC. The J gene is TRBJ2-1, the V gene TRBV5-1; D is uncertain. The CDR3 runs 16 residues. Germline CDR1 is SGHRS and CDR2 is YFSETQ. Trimming stripped 1 base from V and 0 bases from J, with 11 bases between.